The present T cell receptor (beta chain) was sequenced within a study of T cell responses to AZD1222 COVID-19 vaccine. This clone was seen just once. Its specificity is unknown. Assay: immunoSEQ multiplex PCR; the TCRdb copy retains only in-frame clones and omits some. The table shows approximately 140,000 clones, with about 89% occurring only once. General study points: None of the repertoires were sampled until the peak T cell response had passed. Elevations in Spike-specific TCR breadth and depth followed administration of two AZD1222 doses. Donors, mostly white British, included more females; clonal diversity was possibly underestimated.

Some second doses came at about 4 weeks and others at about 12 weeks; these were pooled. V lost 6 bases, J lost 8 bases, and 10 bases stayed unmatched. CDR1 is SGHDN and CDR2 is FVKESK in the germline V gene. The CDR3 loop spans 14 amino acids. The clonotype was recovered from an adult who received the AZD1222 COVID-19 vaccine. Here the sequenced sample was peripheral blood, taken 28 days after the second AZD1222 dose. The chain couples TRBV14 to TRBJ1-2, with 9 nucleotides matching TRBD1. The CDR3 sequence is CASRPTTGGRGYTF. Written as DNA, the CDR3 is TGTGCCAGCAGGCCCACTACAGGGGGCAGAGGCTACACCTTC.